This passage covers 16 T cell receptor beta chains from one sample sequenced in a study of CD8 T cells in Susac syndrome. With random hexamers, reverse transcription was performed on roughly 0.5 to 1 ug of RNA. Each CDR3 protein gets one entry after TCRdb re-called the immunoSEQ multiplex PCR reads with MiXCR. The sample records some 170,000 distinct CDR3 sequences, around 94% being singletons. Sequencing was done on a sample of CD4+ T cells from PBMCs. All receptors come from a human donor with Susac syndrome.

The chain is built from TRBV5-1 and TRBJ2-5, with a tentative D call TRBD2 (6 bases). The V gene's germline CDR1 is SGHRS and CDR2 YFSETQ. V lost 0 bases, J lost 0 bases, and 12 bases lay in between. The CDR3 is 16 amino acids. The CDR3 sequence: CASSLGPAGNQETQYF. The CDR3 nucleotides are TGCGCCAGCAGCTTGGGTCCGGCGGGGAACCAAGAGACCCAGTACTTC.

The chain recombines TRBV19 with TRBJ2-2; D not resolved. Looked up from germline, CDR1 is LNHDA and CDR2 is SQIVND (reference sequence). The CDR3 is made up of 13 amino acids. V lost 6 bases to trimming and J lost 0 bases, with 5 bases between them. CDR3: CASSESNTGELFF. CDR3 DNA sequence: TGTGCCAGTAGCGAATCGAACACCGGGGAGCTGTTTTTT.

The genes are TRBV6-2 or TRBV6-3 and TRBJ2-2, with a tentative D call TRBD1 (6 bases). V was shortened by 4 bases and J by 5 bases, with 8 bases between the two germline ends. The germline CDR1 and CDR2 sequences are MNHEY and SVGEGT. The CDR3 is 13 residues long. The CDR3 protein is CASSWTETGELFF. The CDR3 DNA is TGTGCCAGCAGTTGGACAGAGACCGGGGAGCTGTTTTTT.

The V and J genes are TRBV28 and TRBJ2-7; 13 bases are a match to TRBD2. The CDR3 loop spans 15 amino acids. From germline, CDR1 is MDHEN and CDR2 SYDVKM. The junction had 3 bases not matched to a gene; V was cut back by 6 bases and J by 1 base. The DNA for the CDR3 is TGTGCCAGCAGGGCGGGACTAGCGGGATCCTACGAGCAGTACTTC. This codes for CASRAGLAGSYEQYF.

The chain combines TRBV29-1 with TRBJ2-2; weak D call: TRBD1 (6 bases). Per the germline V gene, CDR1 is SQVTM and CDR2 is ANQGSEA. With 7 bases removed from V and 8 bases from J, the gap between germline ends came to 14 bases. The CDR3 extends over 12 amino acids. The CDR3 is CSGTQGRGELFF. CDR3 nucleotide sequence: TGCAGCGGCACACAGGGAAGGGGGGAGCTGTTTTTT.

This chain links TRBV12-3 or TRBV12-4 with TRBJ1-2; D is possibly TRBD1 (5 bases). CDR3 length equals 14 residues. V lost 2 bases and J 4 bases, leaving 11 bases between the germline ends. This CDR3 is CASSLKGGGYGYTF. The CDR3 DNA reads as TGTGCCAGCAGTTTAAAGGGCGGGGGCTATGGCTACACCTTC.

This rearrangement joins TRBV7-9 to TRBJ2-3, with 8 nucleotides matching TRBD2. V lost 6 bases to trimming and J lost 2 bases; unmatched junction nucleotides: 7. In germline, CDR1 is SEHNR, CDR2 FQNEAQ (reference sequence). The CDR3 totals 15 residues. The CDR3 sequence is CASSDGLAVTDTQYF. In DNA, the CDR3 is TGTGCCAGCAGTGATGGACTAGCTGTCACAGATACGCAGTATTTT. Complete variable domain (other parts from reference TRBV7-9 and TRBJ2-3): DTGVSQNPRHKITKRGQNVTFRCDPISEHNRLYWYRQTLGQGPEFLTYFQNEAQLEKSRLLSDRFSAERPKGSFSTLEIQRTEQGDSAMYLCASSDGLAVTDTQYFGPGTRLTVL.

The J gene is TRBJ2-7, the V gene TRBV30; tentative D call: TRBD2 (5 bases). Trimming pared 2 bases from V and 3 bases from J, leaving 17 bases between. The CDR3 extends over 15 amino acids. Germline V gene lookup returns CDR1 GTSNPN and CDR2 SVGIG (reference sequence). CDR3 loop: CAWSKSPGENYEQYF. CDR3 in DNA: TGTGCCTGGAGTAAGTCGCCCGGGGAAAACTACGAGCAGTACTTC.

This chain uses TRBV19 with TRBJ1-2; 7 nucleotides align to TRBD1. The CDR3 covers 16 residues. V was pared by 4 bases and J by 7 bases, with 15 bases of the junction left unmatched. CDR1 LNHDA and CDR2 SQIVND come from the germline V gene (reference sequence). CDR3 bases: TGTGCCAGTAGTAATGAGGGGCCGACAGGGATTGGTGGCTACACCTTC. Translating gives CASSNEGPTGIGGYTF.

CDR3 amino acids: CASSQAVGFGNSPLHF. CDR3 nucleotide sequence: TGCGCCAGCAGCCAAGCTGTGGGGTTTGGGAATTCACCCCTCCACTTT. The V and J genes are TRBV4-1 and TRBJ1-6; D not resolved. The length of the CDR3 is 16 residues. V lost 1 base and J lost 7, with 14 bases in between. Germline CDR1 is MGHRA and CDR2 is YSYEKL.

The chain is built from TRBV6-5 and TRBJ2-1; no clear D. Germline V CDR1 and CDR2: MNHEY, SVGAGI. V lost 6 bases and J lost 8, with 20 bases in between. This CDR3 comprises 15 residues. The DNA of the CDR3 is TGTGCCAGCAGGCCGGGTGGAAGCCCGGGTGATGAGCAGTTCTTC. It is translated as CASRPGGSPGDEQFF.

This clonotype was seen once. The chain carries TRBV4-1 and TRBJ2-7; TRBD2 aligns across 13 bases. The CDR3 has 18 residues. Losses at the gene ends were 0 bases for V and 3 bases for J; bases not matched to a gene: 8. The germline V gene has CDR1 MGHRA and CDR2 YSYEKL. Here the CDR3 reads CASSQESGLAGLGYEQYF. As DNA, the CDR3 is TGCGCCAGCAGCCAAGAGTCGGGACTAGCGGGATTAGGCTACGAGCAGTACTTC.

The chain combines TRBV6-2 or TRBV6-3 with TRBJ2-3, with D unclear. CDR1 is MNHEY, CDR2 SVGEGT, per germline. V was pared by 2 bases and J by 2 bases, with 2 bases between. This CDR3 has 12 residues. CDR3: CASSYTTDTQYF. CDR3 sequence (DNA): TGTGCCAGCAGTTACACCACAGATACGCAGTATTTT.

The J gene is TRBJ1-2, the V gene TRBV5-1; D may be TRBD1 (5 bases). In germline, CDR1 is SGHRS, CDR2 YFSETQ. This CDR3 has 15 amino acids. Trimming took off 0 bases at V and 2 bases at J, with 11 bases between the two ends. The CDR3 region has the DNA TGCGCCAGCAGCTTGGCAGGGAGGTTGAACTATGGCTACACCTTC. Residues: CASSLAGRLNYGYTF.

The chain joins TRBV2 to TRBJ1-1, with D perhaps matching TRBD1 (6 bases). This CDR3 has 15 residues. CDR1 is SNHLY, CDR2 FYNNEI, per germline. V lost 6 bases to trimming and J lost 4 bases, with 18 bases between them. The CDR3 spells CASRLESGVGTEAFF. CDR3 sequence (DNA): TGTGCCAGCAGACTAGAGTCAGGGGTGGGCACTGAAGCTTTCTTT.

This sequence joins TRBV21-1 and TRBJ2-7; the table's D call TRBD2 went unverified against the DNA. TRBV21-1 is a listed pseudogene. This CDR3 is 16 amino acids long. CDR3 in amino acids: CASSKESREGRGEQYF. The CDR3 DNA sequence: TGTGCCAGCAGCAAAGAGTCGCGGGAGGGCCGCGGCGAGCAGTACTTC.